This T cell receptor beta chain comes out of a study of CD8+ T cells in alopecia areata. The sequencing template was cDNA reverse transcribed from extracted RNA. TCRdb keeps only in-frame clones here, not all; method: immunoSEQ multiplex PCR. The sample contains around 130,000 clones, around 50% of which appear only once. CDR3 length: 16 residues. Germline V lookup: CDR1 MNHEY, CDR2 SVGAGI. Trimming left V 0 bases short and J 3 bases short, with 9 bases between. The chain joins TRBV6-5 to TRBJ1-6; D is perhaps TRBD1 (6 bases). The clonotype was recovered from a human donor with alopecia areata. The sample in question was CD4+ T cells sorted from blood, obtained at week 0. CDR3: CASSYSSRGYNSPLHF. CDR3 coding DNA: TGTGCCAGCAGTTACTCGTCCAGGGGCTATAATTCACCCCTCCACTTT.